The 10 T cell receptor beta chains in this list originate from one sample, sequenced in a study of T cells in Graves' hyperthyroidism and ophthalmopathy. RNA transcripts provided the source from which TCR beta CDR3 regions were amplified. HTBI primers were used for first-round RT-PCR of the TCR CDR3. One entry per CDR3 protein, called by TCRdb with MiXCR from the multiplex PCR reads. The table lists 500,000 to 650,000 distinct CDR3 sequences, 15% to 20% of them singletons. The sequenced material came from blood. Receptors were obtained from a woman aged 18-30 years with Graves' ophthalmopathy.

This clonotype was detected a few times. The rearrangement links TRBV4-1 to TRBJ1-1; 7 bases agree with TRBD1. The V segment lost 8 bases and the J segment 4 bases; nucleotides outside the gene matches: 7. This CDR3 contains 13 residues. CDR1 MGHRA and CDR2 YSYEKL come from the germline V gene. The CDR3 reads CASSNRGFTEAFF. The CDR3 region has the DNA TGCGCCAGCTCGAACAGGGGTTTCACTGAAGCTTTCTTT.

This clonotype was seen many times. The chain carries TRBV12-3 or TRBV12-4 and TRBJ1-2, with TRBD1 matching over 10 bases. V was pared by 6 bases and J by 3 bases, with 4 bases of the junction left unmatched. CDR3 length equals 14 residues. The CDR3 loop is CASSRDRGDYGYTF. In DNA, the CDR3 is TGTGCCAGCAGCCGGGACAGGGGAGACTATGGCTACACCTTC.

This clonotype was recorded at least ten times. This sequence joins TRBV6-6 and TRBJ1-1, with D possibly being TRBD1 (5 bases). Per the germline V gene, CDR1 is MNHNY and CDR2 is SVGAGI (reference sequence). V was cut by 2 bases and J by 5 bases, with 12 bases left in between. The CDR3 sequence is 14 residues long. In DNA form, the CDR3 reads TGTGCCAGCAGTTACCCCGGGGCAGGGACTGAAGCTTTCTTT. It is translated as CASSYPGAGTEAFF.

The V call is TRBV12-3 or TRBV12-4, the J call TRBJ2-5; 7 positions match TRBD1. The V and J ends lost 4 bases and 3 bases, in that order; junction bases with no gene match: 11. The CDR3 contains 16 residues. DNA for the CDR3: TGTGCCAGCAGTTCGTACCGGGACAGCAAAAAAGAGACCCAGTACTTC. Translating it yields CASSSYRDSKKETQYF.

The table lists this clonotype with many counts. The chain links TRBV7-3 to TRBJ2-5; TRBD1 is a possible D gene (6 bases). The germline gives CDR1 SGHTA, CDR2 FQGTGA. V shed 0 bases and J shed 1 base, with 9 bases lying between them. The CDR3 runs to 15 residues. CDR3 sequence: CASSLTGAIQETQYF. In nucleotides, the CDR3 is TGTGCCAGCAGCTTAACGGGGGCTATCCAAGAGACCCAGTACTTC.

On this clonotype: One end of the junction does not line up with germline, which may come from a read error. The chain combines TRBV11-2 with TRBJ1-3; 8 bases agree with TRBD1. CDR3 length equals 16 residues. Germline CDR1 SGHAT, CDR2 FQNNGV. CDR3: CASSLYSGGSENTIYF. CDR3 coding DNA: TGTGCCAGCAGCCTCTACTCAGGGGGCTCTGAAAACACCATATATTTT.

V gene TRBV6-1 combines with J gene TRBJ1-1; no clear D. V was cut by 6 bases and J by 9 bases, with 17 bases left in between. Germline loops: CDR1 MNHNS, CDR2 SASEGT. The CDR3 totals 13 residues. The CDR3 DNA sequence: TGTGCCAGCAGGGATCGGGCCGGAATGCAAGCTTTCTTT. This sequence encodes CASRDRAGMQAFF.

The chain uses TRBV10-2 and TRBJ2-3; D possibly corresponds to TRBD1 (6 bases). The CDR3 spans 16 residues. The germline CDR1 and CDR2 sequences are WSHSY and SAAADI. The ends were cut back, 6 bases at V and 0 bases at J, with 16 bases in the middle. Here the CDR3 DNA reads TGCGCCAGCAGCGGCCCAAACAGGGTGAGCACAGATACGCAGTATTTT. Residues: CASSGPNRVSTDTQYF.

The chain couples TRBV9 to TRBJ2-1, with 7 nucleotides matching TRBD2. Germline CDR1 is SGDLS and CDR2 is YYNGEE. V dropped 5 bases and J dropped 6; count of bases not matched to a gene: 14. The CDR3 runs 16 residues. The CDR3 DNA reads TGTGCCAGCAGTTGGTCGGGGCGGGAGTATAGCAATGAGCAGTTCTTC. Translating it yields CASSWSGREYSNEQFF. Filled out from reference TRBV9 and TRBJ2-1, the complete variable domain reads DSGVTQTPKHLITATGQRVTLRCSPRSGDLSVYWYQQSLDQGLQFLIQYYNGEERAKGNILERFSAQQFPDLHSELNLSSLELGDSALYFCASSWSGREYSNEQFFGPGTRLTVL.

Points on this clonotype: The germline gene is not matched at one end of the junction; a read error may be the cause. The chain links TRBV10-3 to TRBJ2-2; a weak D match, TRBD2 (5 bases). CDR1 is ENHRY and CDR2 is SYGVKD in the germline V gene. The CDR3 has 15 residues. This CDR3 is CVISEPRTNTGELFF. The CDR3 bases are TGTGTCATCAGTGAGCCCCGGACTAACACCGGGGAGCTGTTTTTT.